The 20 T cell receptor beta chains below all came from one sample that was sequenced in a study of blood T cell repertoires in COVID-19. The data were produced by immunoSEQ multiplex PCR, yet TCRdb's version contains in-frame clones alone and is incomplete. The table lists approximately 130,000 clones, 84% of them singletons. The sequencing input was peripheral blood. These receptor sequences come from a human donor in a cohort sampled during active COVID-19.

The rearrangement uses TRBV3-1 (or the pseudogene TRBV3-2) and TRBJ1-4, with D possibly being TRBD1 (6 bases). This CDR3 spans 15 amino acids. V lost 2 bases, J lost 8 bases, and 15 bases lay in between. Germline CDR1 and CDR2: LGHDT and YNNKEL (reference sequence). Here the CDR3 DNA reads TGTGCCAGCAGCCAACGGACAGCTCGGGGAGAAAAACTGTTTTTT. This gives the protein CASSQRTARGEKLFF.

The chain couples TRBV9 to TRBJ1-2; 11 nucleotides align to TRBD1. The CDR3 totals 14 residues. Unmatched junction bases numbered 10, after V lost 7 bases and J lost 8 bases. Germline lookup yields CDR1 SGDLS and CDR2 YYNGEE. Here the CDR3 reads CASGLGQGALGYTF. The CDR3 nucleotides read TGTGCCAGCGGCTTAGGACAGGGGGCTCTCGGCTACACCTTC.

This clone appeared a few times. The chain combines TRBV7-8 with TRBJ2-1; D gene uncertain. V lost 0 bases and J 9 bases, leaving 6 bases between the germline ends. Germline-derived CDR1 and CDR2 are SGHVS and FQNEAQ. The length of the CDR3 is 12 residues. The CDR3 nucleotides are TGTGCCAGCAGCTTAGCGAGGATTGAGCAGTTCTTC. It is translated as CASSLARIEQFF.

This clone was detected once. V usage is TRBV7-5 and J usage is TRBJ1-2; the D call TRBD1 from the table was never checked on the DNA. TRBV7-5 is described as a pseudogene. The CDR3 contains 21 residues. The CDR3 DNA reads as TGTGCCAGAAGTCTTAGGACACCACCCACAGCATTTGCCGGTCGGGCCTATGGCTACACCTTC. Residues: CARSLRTPPTAFAGRAYGYTF.

The chain joins TRBV9 to TRBJ2-5; 10 bases are shared with TRBD2. With 6 bases clipped from V and 5 bases from J, the junction kept 16 bases outside the gene matches. The CDR3 runs to 17 residues. CDR1 and CDR2 from the germline V gene are SGDLS and YYNGEE. CDR3 amino acids: CASTLGSGGVLYETQYF. The CDR3, as DNA: TGTGCCAGCACCTTAGGGAGCGGGGGGGTTTTGTACGAGACCCAGTACTTC.

The V and J genes are TRBV11-3 and TRBJ2-3, with D hard to call. The germline V gene has CDR1 SGHNT and CDR2 YENEEA. The CDR3 spans 13 residues. V lost 5 bases, J lost 4 bases, and 10 bases lay in between. The CDR3, as DNA: TGTGCCAGCAGCCTGACTGCCTCAGATACGCAGTATTTT. Protein: CASSLTASDTQYF.

The rearrangement joins TRBV9 to TRBJ2-1; TRBD2 agrees at 13 bases. The V segment lost 4 bases and the J segment 11 bases; nucleotides outside the gene matches: 6. Germline V gives CDR1 SGDLS, CDR2 YYNGEE. This CDR3 region has 14 residues. CDR3 DNA: TGTGCCAGCAGCTTCGGACTAGCGGGGGAGAAGCAGTTCTTC. It specifies CASSFGLAGEKQFF.

This clone was detected a few times. The V and J genes are TRBV4-1 and TRBJ1-6; tentatively, D is TRBD1 (6 bases). The ends were cut back, 1 base at V and 5 bases at J, with 9 bases in the middle. The CDR3 is made up of 15 amino acids. The V gene's germline CDR1 is MGHRA and CDR2 YSYEKL. The CDR3 is CASSQGRTDNSPLHF. CDR3 bases: TGCGCCAGCAGCCAAGGTAGGACAGATAATTCACCCCTCCACTTT.

The gene calls are TRBV6-5 and TRBJ1-5; D ambiguous. The CDR3 extends over 15 amino acids. The V gene's germline CDR1 is MNHEY and CDR2 SVGAGI. Deletions cut 7 bases from V and 2 bases from J, with 15 bases between. This CDR3 is CASTRPGFGNQPQHF. Written as DNA, the CDR3 is TGTGCCAGCACACGCCCGGGGTTTGGCAATCAGCCCCAGCATTTT.

The chain has TRBV4-1 and TRBJ1-2, with TRBD1 identical over 10 bases. Unmatched junction bases numbered 12, after V lost 5 bases and J lost 6 bases. The CDR3 consists of 16 residues. Germline CDR1 and CDR2: MGHRA and YSYEKL. The CDR3 DNA is TGCGCCAGCAGCTCGTCGACGACAGGGGGCGCGAATGGCTACACCTTC. Translation: CASSSSTTGGANGYTF.

The rearrangement uses TRBV4-1 and TRBJ1-5, with D maybe TRBD1 (6 bases). V lost 0 bases, J lost 5 bases, and 14 bases lay in between. The germline CDR1 and CDR2 sequences are MGHRA and YSYEKL. The CDR3 covers 16 residues. CDR3 residues: CASSQDSTGPDQPQHF. The DNA for the CDR3 is TGCGCCAGCAGCCAAGATAGCACAGGGCCTGATCAGCCCCAGCATTTT.

This sequence joins TRBV5-1 and TRBJ2-7; a possible D gene is TRBD2 (5 bases). CDR1 SGHRS and CDR2 YFSETQ come from the germline V gene. The CDR3 runs to 13 residues. The V end was cut by 0 bases, the J end by 4 bases, with 8 bases between. The CDR3 DNA reads TGCGCCAGCAGCTTGGCGAGGGAATACGAGCAGTACTTC. This codes for CASSLAREYEQYF.

CDR3 DNA sequence: TGTGCCAGCTCACCCCAGGGGGCTTTCGGTGAAGCTTTCTTT. Translation gives CASSPQGAFGEAFF. The chain links TRBV18 to TRBJ1-1; 8 bases map to TRBD1. The CDR3 consists of 14 residues. Germline values: CDR1 KGHSH, CDR2 LQKENI. With V trimmed by 3 bases and J by 7 bases, 7 bases remained unmatched.

This clone was counted a few times. The chain uses TRBV6-5 and TRBJ1-1; D is undetermined. Germline values: CDR1 MNHEY, CDR2 SVGAGI. V shed 0 bases and J shed 11 bases, with 13 bases lying between them. The CDR3 spans 13 residues. CDR3 loop: CASSYSGPPGAFF. In DNA, the CDR3 is TGTGCCAGCAGTTACTCTGGGCCGCCGGGGGCTTTCTTT.

This clone was counted only a few times. The rearrangement links TRBV7-3 to TRBJ2-3, with 8 bases aligning to TRBD2. Germline V lookup: CDR1 SGHTA, CDR2 FQGTGA. The CDR3 sequence is 15 residues long. J lost 6 bases, V lost 2 bases, and 7 bases had no gene match. CDR3 nucleotide sequence: TGTGCCAGCAGCTTAGAACGGGGGGGCCGGGATACGCAGTATTTT. Translating gives CASSLERGGRDTQYF.

V is TRBV20-1 and J is TRBJ1-5, with 11 bases identical to TRBD1. CDR1 and CDR2 from the germline V gene are DFQATT and SNEGSKA (reference sequence). The V gene end was trimmed by 3 bases and the J gene end by 0 bases; junction bases not matched to a gene: 7. This CDR3 region has 17 residues. The CDR3 is CSASGTGGRYSNQPQHF. The CDR3 DNA is TGCAGTGCTAGTGGGACAGGGGGACGATATAGCAATCAGCCCCAGCATTTT.

The chain employs TRBV6-5 and TRBJ1-5; D gene ambiguous. Per germline, CDR1 MNHEY and CDR2 SVGAGI. The CDR3 is 15 residues long. V lost 5 bases and J 4 bases, leaving 15 bases between the germline ends. CDR3 sequence (DNA): TGTGCCAGCAGTCCGGCAGGTAATAAGAATCAGCCCCAGCATTTT. Amino acid sequence: CASSPAGNKNQPQHF.

The chain is built from TRBV10-3 and TRBJ1-2; TRBD1 matches 7 bases. Germline V CDR1 and CDR2: ENHRY, SYGVKD. The V and J ends lost 8 bases and 2 bases, in that order; junction bases with no gene match: 2. The CDR3 length is 12 residues. The CDR3 spells CAIWTGNYGYTF. The CDR3 region has the DNA TGTGCCATCTGGACAGGCAACTATGGCTACACCTTC.

This clone was counted once. CDR3 in amino acids: CASSPGLLNSGANVLTF. The CDR3 DNA is TGTGCCAGCAGCCCGGGACTACTAAACTCTGGGGCCAACGTCCTGACTTTC. The rearrangement joins TRBV5-8 to TRBJ2-6, with 7 bases that match TRBD2. Germline lookup yields CDR1 SGHTS and CDR2 YDEGEE. After removal of 4 bases from V and 0 bases from J, the junction contained 7 bases not matched to a gene. This CDR3 has 17 amino acids.

In regard to this clone: No conserved phenylalanine or tryptophan ends this CDR3, so it is likely a read error. It is unclear where the CDR3 begins or ends on the DNA, so no DNA is shown, and the CDR3 is as TCRdb lists it. The V call is TRBV5-8, the J call TRBJ2-7; the table's D call, TRBD1, was not checked against the DNA. A total of 11 residues make up the CDR3, ends included. CDR1 is SGHTS, CDR2 YDEGEE, per germline. The CDR3 region is CASSLRTGVRP.